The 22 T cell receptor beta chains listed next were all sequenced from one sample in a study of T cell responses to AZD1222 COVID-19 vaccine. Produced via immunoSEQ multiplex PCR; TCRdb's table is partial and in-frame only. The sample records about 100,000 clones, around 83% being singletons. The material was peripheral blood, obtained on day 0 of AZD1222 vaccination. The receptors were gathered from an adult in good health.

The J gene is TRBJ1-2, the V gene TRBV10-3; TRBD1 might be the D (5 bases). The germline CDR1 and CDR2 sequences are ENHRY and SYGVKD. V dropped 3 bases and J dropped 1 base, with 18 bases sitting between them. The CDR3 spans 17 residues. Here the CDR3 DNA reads TGTGCCATCAGTGACCCCTTGGGGGTACAGGTTAACTATGGCTACACCTTC. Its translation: CAISDPLGVQVNYGYTF.

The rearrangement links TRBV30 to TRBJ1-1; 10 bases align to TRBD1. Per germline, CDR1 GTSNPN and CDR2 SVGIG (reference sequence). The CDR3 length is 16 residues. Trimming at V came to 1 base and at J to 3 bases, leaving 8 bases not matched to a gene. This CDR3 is CAWSALDRGLYTEAFF. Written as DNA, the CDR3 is TGTGCCTGGAGTGCCCTCGACAGGGGGCTTTACACTGAAGCTTTCTTT.

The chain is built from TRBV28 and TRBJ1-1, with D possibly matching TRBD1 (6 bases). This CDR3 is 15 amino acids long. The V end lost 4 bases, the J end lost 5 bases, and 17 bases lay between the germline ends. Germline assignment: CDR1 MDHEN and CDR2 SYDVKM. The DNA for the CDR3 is TGTGCCAGCAGTTCTCCGACAGGCAGGGGAACTGAAGCTTTCTTT. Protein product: CASSSPTGRGTEAFF.

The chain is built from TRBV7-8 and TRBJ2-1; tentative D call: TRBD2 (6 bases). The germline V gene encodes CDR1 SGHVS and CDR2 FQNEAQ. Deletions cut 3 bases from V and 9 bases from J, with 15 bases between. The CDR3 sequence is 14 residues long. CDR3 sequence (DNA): TGTGCCAGCAGCTTGGGAGGAGGGGCACTTGAGCAGTTCTTC. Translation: CASSLGGGALEQFF.

This chain's CDR3 is CATSSAGGSTDTQYF. Written as DNA, the CDR3 is TGTGCCACCAGCTCCGCGGGGGGTAGCACAGATACGCAGTATTTT. The V gene is TRBV15, the J gene TRBJ2-3; 8 bases map to TRBD2. Germline assignment: CDR1 LNHNV and CDR2 YYDKDF (reference sequence). The CDR3 sequence is 15 residues long. Unmatched junction bases numbered 4, after V lost 5 bases and J lost 0 bases.

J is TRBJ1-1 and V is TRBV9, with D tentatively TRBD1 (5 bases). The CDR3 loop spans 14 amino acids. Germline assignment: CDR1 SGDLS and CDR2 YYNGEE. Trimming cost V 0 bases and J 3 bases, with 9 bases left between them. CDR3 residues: CASSVEGEDTEAFF. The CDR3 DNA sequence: TGTGCCAGCAGCGTAGAAGGGGAGGACACTGAAGCTTTCTTT.

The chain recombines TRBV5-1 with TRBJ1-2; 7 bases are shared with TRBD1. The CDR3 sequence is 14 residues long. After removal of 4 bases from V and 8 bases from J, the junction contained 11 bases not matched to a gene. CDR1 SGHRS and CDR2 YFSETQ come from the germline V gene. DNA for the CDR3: TGCGCCAGCAGCGAGGGACAGTCTGGACAGGGCTACACCTTC. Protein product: CASSEGQSGQGYTF. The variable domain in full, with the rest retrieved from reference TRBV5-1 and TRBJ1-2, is KAGVTQTPRYLIKTRGQQVTLSCSPISGHRSVSWYQQTPGQGLQFLFEYFSETQRNKGNFPGRFSGRQFSNSRSEMNVSTLELGDSALYLCASSEGQSGQGYTFGSGTRLTVV.

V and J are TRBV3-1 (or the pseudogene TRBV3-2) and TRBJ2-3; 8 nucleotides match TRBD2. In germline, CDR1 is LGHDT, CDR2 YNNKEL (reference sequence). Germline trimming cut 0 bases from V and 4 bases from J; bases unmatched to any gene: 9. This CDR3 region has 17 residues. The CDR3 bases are TGTGCCAGCAGCCAAGATCCAAGCGGGAGTCCCCCAGATACGCAGTATTTT. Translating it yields CASSQDPSGSPPDTQYF.

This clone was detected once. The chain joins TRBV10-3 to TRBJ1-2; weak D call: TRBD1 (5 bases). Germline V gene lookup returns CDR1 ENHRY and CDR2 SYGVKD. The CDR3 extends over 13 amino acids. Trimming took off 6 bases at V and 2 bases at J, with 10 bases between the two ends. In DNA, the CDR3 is TGTGCCATCAGACCGACAGACAACTATGGCTACACCTTC. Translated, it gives CAIRPTDNYGYTF.

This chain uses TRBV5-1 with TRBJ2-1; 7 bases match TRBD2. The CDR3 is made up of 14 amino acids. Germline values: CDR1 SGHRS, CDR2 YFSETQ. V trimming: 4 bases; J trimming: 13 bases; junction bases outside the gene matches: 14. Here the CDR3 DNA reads TGCGCCAGCAGCCTGGACCCTGTCGGGGGGACCCAGTTCTTC. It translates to CASSLDPVGGTQFF.

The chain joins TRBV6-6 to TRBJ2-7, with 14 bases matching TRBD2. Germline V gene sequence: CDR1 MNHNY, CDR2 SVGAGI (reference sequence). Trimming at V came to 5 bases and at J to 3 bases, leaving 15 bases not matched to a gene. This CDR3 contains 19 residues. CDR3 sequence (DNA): TGTGCCAGCAGTCCCACCGGGACTAGCGGGAGAGGGAGGGGCTACGAGCAGTACTTC. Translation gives CASSPTGTSGRGRGYEQYF.

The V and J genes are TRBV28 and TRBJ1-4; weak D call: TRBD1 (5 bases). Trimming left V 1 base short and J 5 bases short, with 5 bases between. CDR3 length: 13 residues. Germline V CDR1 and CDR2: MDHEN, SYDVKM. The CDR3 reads CASSLSGNEKLFF. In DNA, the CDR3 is TGTGCCAGCAGTTTATCAGGGAATGAAAAACTGTTTTTT. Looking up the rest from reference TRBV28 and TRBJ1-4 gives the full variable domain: DVKVTQSSRYLVKRTGEKVFLECVQDMDHENMFWYRQDPGLGLRLIYFSYDVKMKEKGDIPEGYSVSREKKERFSLILESASTNQTSMYLCASSLSGNEKLFFGSGTQLSVL.

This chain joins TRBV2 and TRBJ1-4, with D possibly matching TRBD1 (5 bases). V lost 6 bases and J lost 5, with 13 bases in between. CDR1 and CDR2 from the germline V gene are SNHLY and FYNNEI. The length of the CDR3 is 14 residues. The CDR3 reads CASRDRKLNEKLFF. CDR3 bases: TGTGCCAGCAGAGACAGAAAGTTAAATGAAAAACTGTTTTTT.

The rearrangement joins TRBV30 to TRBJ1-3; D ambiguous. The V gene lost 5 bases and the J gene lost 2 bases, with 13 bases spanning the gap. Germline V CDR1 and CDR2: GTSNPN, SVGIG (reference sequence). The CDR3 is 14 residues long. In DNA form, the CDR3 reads TGTGCCTGGCCTTGGGGAGAGACTGGAAACACCATATATTTT. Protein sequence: CAWPWGETGNTIYF.

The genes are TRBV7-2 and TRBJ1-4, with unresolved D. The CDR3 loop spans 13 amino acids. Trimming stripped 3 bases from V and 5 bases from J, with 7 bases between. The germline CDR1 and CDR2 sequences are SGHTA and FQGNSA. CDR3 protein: CASSLQLNEKLFF. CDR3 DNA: TGTGCCAGCAGCTTGCAGCTAAATGAAAAACTGTTTTTT.

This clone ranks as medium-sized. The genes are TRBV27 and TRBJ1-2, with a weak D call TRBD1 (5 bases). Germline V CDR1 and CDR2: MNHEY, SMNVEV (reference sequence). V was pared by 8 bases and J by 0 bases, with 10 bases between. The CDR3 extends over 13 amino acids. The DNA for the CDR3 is TGTGCCAGCGGTCTGGGGCCTAACTATGGCTACACCTTC. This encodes CASGLGPNYGYTF.

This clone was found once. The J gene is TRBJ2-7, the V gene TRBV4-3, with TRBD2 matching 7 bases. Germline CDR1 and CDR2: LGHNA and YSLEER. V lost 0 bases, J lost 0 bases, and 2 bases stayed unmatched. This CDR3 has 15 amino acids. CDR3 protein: CASSQEGGNSYEQYF. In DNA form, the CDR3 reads TGCGCCAGCAGCCAAGAGGGAGGGAACTCCTACGAGCAGTACTTC.

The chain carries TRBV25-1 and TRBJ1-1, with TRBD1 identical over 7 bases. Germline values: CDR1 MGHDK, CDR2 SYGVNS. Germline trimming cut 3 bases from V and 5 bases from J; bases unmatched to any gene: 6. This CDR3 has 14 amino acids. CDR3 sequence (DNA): TGTGCCAGCAGTGAGACAGGGAGGGGGACTGAAGCTTTCTTT. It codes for CASSETGRGTEAFF.

CDR3 protein: CATSRERISNQPQHF. The DNA of the CDR3 is TGTGCCACCAGCAGAGAACGGATTAGCAATCAGCCCCAGCATTTT. The gene calls are TRBV15 and TRBJ1-5, with D unresolved. Trimming stripped 0 bases from V and 0 bases from J, with 6 bases between. The CDR3 spans 15 residues. CDR1 is LNHNV, CDR2 YYDKDF, per germline (reference sequence).

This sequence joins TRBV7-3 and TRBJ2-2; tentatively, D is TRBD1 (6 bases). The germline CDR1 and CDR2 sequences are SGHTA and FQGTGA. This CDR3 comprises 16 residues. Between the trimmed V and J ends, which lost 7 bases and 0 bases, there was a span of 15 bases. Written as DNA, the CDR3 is TGTGCCAGCAAACCTACCGGGACACCGAACACCGGGGAGCTGTTTTTT. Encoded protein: CASKPTGTPNTGELFF.

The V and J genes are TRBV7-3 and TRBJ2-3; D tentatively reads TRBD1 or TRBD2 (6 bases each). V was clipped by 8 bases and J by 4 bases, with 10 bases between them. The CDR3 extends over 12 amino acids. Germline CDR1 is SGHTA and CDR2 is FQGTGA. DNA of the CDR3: TGTGCCAGCGGAAGGGGGGCAGATACGCAGTATTTT. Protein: CASGRGADTQYF.

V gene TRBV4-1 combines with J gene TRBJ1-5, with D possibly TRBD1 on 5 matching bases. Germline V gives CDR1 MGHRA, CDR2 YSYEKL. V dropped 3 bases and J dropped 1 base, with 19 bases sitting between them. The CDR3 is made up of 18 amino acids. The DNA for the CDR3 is TGCGCCAGCAGCCATTCCCAATGGGGGGATTTCAGCAATCAGCCCCAGCATTTT. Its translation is CASSHSQWGDFSNQPQHF.